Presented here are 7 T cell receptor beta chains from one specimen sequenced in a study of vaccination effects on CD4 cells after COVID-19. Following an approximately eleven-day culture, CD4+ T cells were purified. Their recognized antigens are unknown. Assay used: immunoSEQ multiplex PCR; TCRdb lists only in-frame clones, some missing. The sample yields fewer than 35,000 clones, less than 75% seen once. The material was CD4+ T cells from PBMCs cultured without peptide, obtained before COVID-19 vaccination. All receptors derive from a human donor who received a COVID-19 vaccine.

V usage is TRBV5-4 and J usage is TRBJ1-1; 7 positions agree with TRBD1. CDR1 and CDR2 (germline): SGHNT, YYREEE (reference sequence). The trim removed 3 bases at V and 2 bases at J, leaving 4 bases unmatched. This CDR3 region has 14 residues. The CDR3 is CASSWDRANTEAFF. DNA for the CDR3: TGTGCCAGCAGCTGGGACAGAGCAAACACTGAAGCTTTCTTT.

In DNA form, the CDR3 reads TGTGCCAGCAGCTTTAACAGGGGTGGTGAAGCTTTCTTT. Its translation: CASSFNRGGEAFF. The chain employs TRBV7-2 and TRBJ1-1; 7 nucleotides align to TRBD1. Unmatched junction bases numbered 5, after V lost 3 bases and J lost 7 bases. The V gene's germline CDR1 is SGHTA and CDR2 FQGNSA. CDR3 length: 13 amino acids.

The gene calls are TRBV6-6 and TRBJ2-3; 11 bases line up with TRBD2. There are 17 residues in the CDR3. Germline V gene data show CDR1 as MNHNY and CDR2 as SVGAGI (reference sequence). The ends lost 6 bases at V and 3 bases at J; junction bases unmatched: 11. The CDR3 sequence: CASSRPLAGGRTDTQYF. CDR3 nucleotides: TGTGCCAGCAGCCGACCGTTAGCGGGGGGGCGGACAGATACGCAGTATTTT.

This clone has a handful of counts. CDR3 in amino acids: CASSLGQGSYNEQFF. CDR3 bases: TGTGCCAGCTCACTCGGACAGGGATCGTACAATGAGCAGTTCTTC. The chain is built from TRBV18 and TRBJ2-1; 8 bases line up with TRBD1. Germline V CDR1 and CDR2: KGHSH, LQKENI. After removal of 4 bases from V and 4 bases from J, the junction contained 6 bases not matched to a gene. The CDR3 runs 15 residues.

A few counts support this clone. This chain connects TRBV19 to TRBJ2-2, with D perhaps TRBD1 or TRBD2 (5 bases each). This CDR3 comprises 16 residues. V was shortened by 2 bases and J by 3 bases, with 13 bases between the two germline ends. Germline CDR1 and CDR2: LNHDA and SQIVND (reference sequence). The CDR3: CASSISWGIDTGELFF. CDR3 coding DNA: TGTGCCAGTAGTATATCCTGGGGGATCGACACCGGGGAGCTGTTTTTT.

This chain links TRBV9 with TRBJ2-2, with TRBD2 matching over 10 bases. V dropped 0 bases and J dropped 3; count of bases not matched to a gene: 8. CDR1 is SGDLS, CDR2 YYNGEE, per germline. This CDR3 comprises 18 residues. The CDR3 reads CASSVGGGGLAYTGELFF. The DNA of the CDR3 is TGTGCCAGCAGCGTAGGTGGGGGGGGACTAGCGTACACCGGGGAGCTGTTTTTT.

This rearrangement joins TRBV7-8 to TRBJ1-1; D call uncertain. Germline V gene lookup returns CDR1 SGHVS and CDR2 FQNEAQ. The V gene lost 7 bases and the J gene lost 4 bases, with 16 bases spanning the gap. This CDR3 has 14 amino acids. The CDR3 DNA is TGTGCCAGCACCAAAACGGGGATCGGCACTGAAGCTTTCTTT. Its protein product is CASTKTGIGTEAFF.